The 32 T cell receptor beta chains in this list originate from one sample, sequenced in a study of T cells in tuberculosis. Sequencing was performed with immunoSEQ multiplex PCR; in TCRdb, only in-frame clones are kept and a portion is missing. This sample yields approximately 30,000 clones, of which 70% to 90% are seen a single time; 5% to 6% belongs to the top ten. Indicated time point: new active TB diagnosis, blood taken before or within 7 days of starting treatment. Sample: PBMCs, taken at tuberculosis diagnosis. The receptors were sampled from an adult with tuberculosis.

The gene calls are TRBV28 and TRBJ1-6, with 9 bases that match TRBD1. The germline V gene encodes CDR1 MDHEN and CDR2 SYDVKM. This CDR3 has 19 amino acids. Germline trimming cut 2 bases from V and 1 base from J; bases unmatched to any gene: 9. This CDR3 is CASSLMGQGPESYNSPLHF. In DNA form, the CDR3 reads TGTGCCAGCAGTTTAATGGGACAGGGTCCGGAATCCTATAATTCACCCCTCCACTTT.

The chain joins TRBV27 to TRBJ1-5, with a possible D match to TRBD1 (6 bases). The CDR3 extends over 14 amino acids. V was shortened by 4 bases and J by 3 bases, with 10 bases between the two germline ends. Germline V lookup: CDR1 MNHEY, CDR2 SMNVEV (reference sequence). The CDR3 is CASSSQGYNQPQHF. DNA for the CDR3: TGTGCCAGCAGTTCACAGGGATACAATCAGCCCCAGCATTTT.

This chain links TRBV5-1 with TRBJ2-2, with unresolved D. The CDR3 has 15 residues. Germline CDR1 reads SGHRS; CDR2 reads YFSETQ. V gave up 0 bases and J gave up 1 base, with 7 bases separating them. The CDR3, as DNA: TGCGCCAGCAGCTTGGGGAGAGTGAACACCGGGGAGCTGTTTTTT. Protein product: CASSLGRVNTGELFF. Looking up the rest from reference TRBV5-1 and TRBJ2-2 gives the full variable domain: KAGVTQTPRYLIKTRGQQVTLSCSPISGHRSVSWYQQTPGQGLQFLFEYFSETQRNKGNFPGRFSGRQFSNSRSEMNVSTLELGDSALYLCASSLGRVNTGELFFGEGSRLTVL.

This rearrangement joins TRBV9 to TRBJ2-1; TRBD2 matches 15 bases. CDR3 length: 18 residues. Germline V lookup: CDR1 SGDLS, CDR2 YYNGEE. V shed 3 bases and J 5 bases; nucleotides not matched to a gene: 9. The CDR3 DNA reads TGTGCCAGCAGCGGAGGACTAGCGGGGGGGCTCGGAAACAATGAGCAGTTCTTC. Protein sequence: CASSGGLAGGLGNNEQFF.

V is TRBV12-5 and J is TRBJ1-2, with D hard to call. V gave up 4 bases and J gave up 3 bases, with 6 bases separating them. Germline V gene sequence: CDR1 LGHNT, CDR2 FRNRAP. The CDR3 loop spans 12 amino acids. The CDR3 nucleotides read TGTGCTAGTGGTTCCCCCGACTATGGCTACACCTTC. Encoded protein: CASGSPDYGYTF.

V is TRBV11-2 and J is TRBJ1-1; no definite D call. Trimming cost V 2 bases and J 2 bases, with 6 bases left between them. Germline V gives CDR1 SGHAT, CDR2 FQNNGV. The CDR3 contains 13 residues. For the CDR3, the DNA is TGTGCCAGCAGCTTAACAGAAAACACTGAAGCTTTCTTT. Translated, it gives CASSLTENTEAFF.

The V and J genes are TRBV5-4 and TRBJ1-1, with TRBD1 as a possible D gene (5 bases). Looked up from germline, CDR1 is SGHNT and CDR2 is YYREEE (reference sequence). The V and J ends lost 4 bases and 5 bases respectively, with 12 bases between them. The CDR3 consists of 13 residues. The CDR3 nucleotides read TGTGCCAGCAGCCGGTGGGGGGAGACTGAAGCTTTCTTT. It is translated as CASSRWGETEAFF.

The CDR3 here is CASSPTWAGDLNEQFF. The CDR3 DNA sequence: TGTGCCAGCAGCCCCACTTGGGCAGGGGACCTCAATGAGCAGTTCTTC. The chain has TRBV7-2 and TRBJ2-1; a possible D gene is TRBD1 (6 bases). CDR1 and CDR2 from the germline V gene are SGHTA and FQGNSA. V was shortened by 5 bases and J by 6 bases, with 20 bases between the two germline ends. The CDR3 has 16 residues. The full variable domain, in which reference TRBV7-2 and TRBJ2-1 provide the parts outside the CDR3, is GAGVSQSPSNKVTEKGKDVELRCDPISGHTALYWYRQSLGQGLEFLIYFQGNSAPDKSGLPSDRFSAERTGGSVSTLTIQRTQQEDSAVYLCASSPTWAGDLNEQFFGPGTRLTVL.

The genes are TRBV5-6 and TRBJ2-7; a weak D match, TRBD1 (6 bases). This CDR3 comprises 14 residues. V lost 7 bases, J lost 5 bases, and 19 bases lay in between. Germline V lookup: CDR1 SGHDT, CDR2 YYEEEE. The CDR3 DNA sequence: TGTGCCAGCCCTATTGGACAGCATCACGACGAGCAGTACTTC. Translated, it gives CASPIGQHHDEQYF.

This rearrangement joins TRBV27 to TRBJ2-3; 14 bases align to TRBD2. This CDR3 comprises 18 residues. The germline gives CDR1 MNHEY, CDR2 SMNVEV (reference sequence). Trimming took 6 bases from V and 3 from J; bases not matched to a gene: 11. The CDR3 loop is CASRKGLAGAGRTDTQYF. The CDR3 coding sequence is TGTGCCAGCAGGAAGGGACTAGCGGGGGCAGGGCGGACAGATACGCAGTATTTT.

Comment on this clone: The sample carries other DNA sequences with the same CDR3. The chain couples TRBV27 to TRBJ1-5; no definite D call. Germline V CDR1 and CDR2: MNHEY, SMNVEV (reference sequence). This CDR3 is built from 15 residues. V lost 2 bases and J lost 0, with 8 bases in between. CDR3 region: CASSLKPYSNQPQHF. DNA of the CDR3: TGTGCCAGCAGTTTAAAACCCTATAGCAATCAGCCCCAGCATTTT.

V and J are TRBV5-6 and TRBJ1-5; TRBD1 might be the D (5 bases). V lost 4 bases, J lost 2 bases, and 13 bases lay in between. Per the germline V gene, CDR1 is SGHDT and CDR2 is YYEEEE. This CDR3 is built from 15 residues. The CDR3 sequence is CASSRRRGGNQPQHF. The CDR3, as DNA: TGTGCCAGCAGCCGGCGAAGGGGTGGCAATCAGCCCCAGCATTTT. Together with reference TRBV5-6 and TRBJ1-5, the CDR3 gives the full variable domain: DAGVTQSPTHLIKTRGQQVTLRCSPKSGHDTVSWYQQALGQGPQFIFQYYEEEERQRGNFPDRFSGHQFPNYSSELNVNALLLGDSALYLCASSRRRGGNQPQHFGDGTRLSIL.

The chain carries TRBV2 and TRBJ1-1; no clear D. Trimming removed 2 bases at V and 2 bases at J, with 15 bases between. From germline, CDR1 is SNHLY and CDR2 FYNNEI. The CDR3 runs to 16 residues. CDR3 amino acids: CASSEIRWAANTEAFF. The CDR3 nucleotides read TGTGCCAGCAGTGAAATCCGGTGGGCCGCCAACACTGAAGCTTTCTTT.

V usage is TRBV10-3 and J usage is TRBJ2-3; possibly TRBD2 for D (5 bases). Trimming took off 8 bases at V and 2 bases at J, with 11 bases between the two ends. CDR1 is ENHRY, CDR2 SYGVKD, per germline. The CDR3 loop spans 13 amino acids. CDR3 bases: TGTGCCATCGGTCGAGGGCCCACAGATACGCAGTATTTT. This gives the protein CAIGRGPTDTQYF.

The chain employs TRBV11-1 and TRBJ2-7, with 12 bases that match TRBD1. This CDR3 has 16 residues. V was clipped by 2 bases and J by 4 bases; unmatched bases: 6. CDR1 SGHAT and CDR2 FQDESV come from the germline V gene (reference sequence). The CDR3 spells CASSLSGTGGIYEQYF. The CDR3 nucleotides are TGTGCCAGCAGCTTATCCGGGACAGGGGGCATATACGAGCAGTACTTC.

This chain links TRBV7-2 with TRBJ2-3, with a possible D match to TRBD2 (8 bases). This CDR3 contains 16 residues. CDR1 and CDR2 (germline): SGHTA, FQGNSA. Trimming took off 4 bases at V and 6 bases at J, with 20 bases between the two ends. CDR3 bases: TGTGCCAGCAGCTCCTCCCGGACTAGCAGGGGGGATACGCAGTATTTT. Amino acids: CASSSSRTSRGDTQYF. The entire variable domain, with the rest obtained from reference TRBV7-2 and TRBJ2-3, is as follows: GAGVSQSPSNKVTEKGKDVELRCDPISGHTALYWYRQSLGQGLEFLIYFQGNSAPDKSGLPSDRFSAERTGGSVSTLTIQRTQQEDSAVYLCASSSSRTSRGDTQYFGPGTRLTVL.

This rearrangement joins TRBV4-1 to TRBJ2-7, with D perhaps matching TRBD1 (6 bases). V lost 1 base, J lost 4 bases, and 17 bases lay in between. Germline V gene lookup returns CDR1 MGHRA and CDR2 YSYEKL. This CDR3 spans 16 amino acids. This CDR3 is CASSQGWGRGMYEQYF. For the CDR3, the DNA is TGCGCCAGCAGCCAAGGGTGGGGCAGGGGCATGTACGAGCAGTACTTC.

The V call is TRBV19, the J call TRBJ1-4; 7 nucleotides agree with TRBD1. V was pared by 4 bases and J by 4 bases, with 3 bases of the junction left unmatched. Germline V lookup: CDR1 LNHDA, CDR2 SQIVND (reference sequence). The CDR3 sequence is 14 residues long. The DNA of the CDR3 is TGTGCCAGTAGTACTACAGGGGATAATGAAAAACTGTTTTTT. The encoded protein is CASSTTGDNEKLFF.

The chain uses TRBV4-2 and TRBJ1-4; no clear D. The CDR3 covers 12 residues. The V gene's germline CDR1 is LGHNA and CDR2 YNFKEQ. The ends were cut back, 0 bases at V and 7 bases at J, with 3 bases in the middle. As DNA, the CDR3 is TGTGCCAGCAGCCAAGAGGCTGAAAAACTGTTTTTT. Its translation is CASSQEAEKLFF.

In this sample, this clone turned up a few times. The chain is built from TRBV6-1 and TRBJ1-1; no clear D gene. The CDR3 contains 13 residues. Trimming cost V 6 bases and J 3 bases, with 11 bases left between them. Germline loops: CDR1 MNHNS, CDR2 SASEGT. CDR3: CASSRESYTEAFF. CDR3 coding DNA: TGTGCCAGCAGCCGGGAGAGCTACACTGAAGCTTTCTTT.

The CDR3 DNA is TGTGCCTGGAACCGGGACAGGGGATATAATTCACCCCTCCACTTT. Translation gives CAWNRDRGYNSPLHF. The V and J genes are TRBV30 and TRBJ1-6, with 10 positions matching TRBD1. The V segment lost 4 bases and the J segment 4 bases; nucleotides outside the gene matches: 4. The CDR3 spans 15 residues. Germline lookup yields CDR1 GTSNPN and CDR2 SVGIG (reference sequence).

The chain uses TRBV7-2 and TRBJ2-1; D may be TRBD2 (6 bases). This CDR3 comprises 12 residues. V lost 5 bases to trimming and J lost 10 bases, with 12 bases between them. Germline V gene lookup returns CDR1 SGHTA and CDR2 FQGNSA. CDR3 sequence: CASSRGAGEQFF. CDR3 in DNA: TGTGCCAGCAGCCGCGGGGCGGGAGAGCAGTTCTTC.

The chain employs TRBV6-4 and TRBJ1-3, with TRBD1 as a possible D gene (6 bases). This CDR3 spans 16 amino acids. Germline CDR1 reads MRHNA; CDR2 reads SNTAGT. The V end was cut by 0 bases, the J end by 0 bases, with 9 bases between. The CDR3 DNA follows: TGTGCCAGCAGTGACTCGAGGACAGCCTCTGGAAACACCATATATTTT. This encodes CASSDSRTASGNTIYF.

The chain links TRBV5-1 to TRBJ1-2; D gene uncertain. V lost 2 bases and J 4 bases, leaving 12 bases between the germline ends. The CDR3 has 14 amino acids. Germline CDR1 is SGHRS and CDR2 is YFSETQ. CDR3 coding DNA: TGCGCCAGCAGCTTTGAAAGTGCGAGCTATGGCTACACCTTC. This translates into CASSFESASYGYTF.

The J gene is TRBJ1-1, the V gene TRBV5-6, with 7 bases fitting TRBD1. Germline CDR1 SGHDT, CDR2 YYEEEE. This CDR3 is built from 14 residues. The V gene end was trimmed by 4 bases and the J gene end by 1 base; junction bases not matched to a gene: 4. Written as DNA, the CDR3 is TGTGCCAGCAGCCCACACAGGGGGAACACTGAAGCTTTCTTT. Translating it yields CASSPHRGNTEAFF.

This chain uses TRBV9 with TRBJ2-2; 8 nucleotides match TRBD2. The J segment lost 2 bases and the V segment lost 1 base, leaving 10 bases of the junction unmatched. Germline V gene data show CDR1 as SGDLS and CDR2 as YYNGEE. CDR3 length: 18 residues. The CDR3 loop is CASSVTAGGPPNTGELFF. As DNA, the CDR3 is TGTGCCAGCAGCGTAACGGCGGGAGGCCCACCAAACACCGGGGAGCTGTTTTTT.

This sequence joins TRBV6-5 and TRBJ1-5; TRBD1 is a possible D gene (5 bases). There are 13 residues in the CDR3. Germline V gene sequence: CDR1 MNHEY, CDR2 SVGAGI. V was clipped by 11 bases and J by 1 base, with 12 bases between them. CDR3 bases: TGTGCCCCGGGGGGGGAGAGCAATCAGCCCCAGCATTTT. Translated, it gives CAPGGESNQPQHF.

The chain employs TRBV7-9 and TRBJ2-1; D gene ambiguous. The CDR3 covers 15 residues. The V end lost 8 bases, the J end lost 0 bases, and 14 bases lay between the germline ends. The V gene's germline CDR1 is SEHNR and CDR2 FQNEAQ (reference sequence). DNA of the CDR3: TGTGCCAGCTCAAACTTTAGGAGCTCCTACAATGAGCAGTTCTTC. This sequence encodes CASSNFRSSYNEQFF.

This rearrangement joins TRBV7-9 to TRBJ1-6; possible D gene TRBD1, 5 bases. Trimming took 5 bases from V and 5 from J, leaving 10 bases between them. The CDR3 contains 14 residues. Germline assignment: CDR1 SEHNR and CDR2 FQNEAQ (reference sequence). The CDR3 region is CASSMTVNNSPLHF. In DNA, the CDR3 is TGTGCCAGCAGCATGACAGTGAATAATTCACCCCTCCACTTT.

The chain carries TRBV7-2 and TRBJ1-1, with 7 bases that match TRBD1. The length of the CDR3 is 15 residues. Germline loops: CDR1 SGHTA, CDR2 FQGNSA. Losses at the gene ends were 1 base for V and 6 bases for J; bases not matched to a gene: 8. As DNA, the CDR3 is TGTGCCAGCAGCTTAGATCGGACAGGCAGACCTGAAGCTTTCTTT. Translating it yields CASSLDRTGRPEAFF.

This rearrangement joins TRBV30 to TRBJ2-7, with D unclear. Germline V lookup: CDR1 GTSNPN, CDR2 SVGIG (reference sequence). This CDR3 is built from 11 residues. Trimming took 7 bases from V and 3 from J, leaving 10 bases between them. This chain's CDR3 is CASLFGYEQYF. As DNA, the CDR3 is TGTGCCTCCCTGTTCGGCTACGAGCAGTACTTC.

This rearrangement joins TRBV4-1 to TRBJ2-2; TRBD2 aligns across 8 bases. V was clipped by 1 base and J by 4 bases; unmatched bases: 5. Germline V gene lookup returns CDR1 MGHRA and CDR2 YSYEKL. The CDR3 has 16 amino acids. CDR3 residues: CASSQGGGLGTGELFF. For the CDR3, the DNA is TGCGCCAGCAGCCAAGGAGGGGGACTAGGCACCGGGGAGCTGTTTTTT.